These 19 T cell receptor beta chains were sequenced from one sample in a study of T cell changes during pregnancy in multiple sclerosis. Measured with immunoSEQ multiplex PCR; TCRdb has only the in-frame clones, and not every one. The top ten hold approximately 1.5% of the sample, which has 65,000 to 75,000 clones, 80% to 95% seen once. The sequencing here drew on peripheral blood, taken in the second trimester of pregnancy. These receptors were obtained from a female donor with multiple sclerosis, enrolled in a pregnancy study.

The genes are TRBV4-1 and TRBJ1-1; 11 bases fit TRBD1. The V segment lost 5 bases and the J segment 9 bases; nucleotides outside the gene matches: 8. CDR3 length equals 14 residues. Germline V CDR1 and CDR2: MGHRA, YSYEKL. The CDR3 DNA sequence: TGCGCCAGCAGCTACGGACAGGGGGCTAGCCAAGCTTTCTTT. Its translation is CASSYGQGASQAFF.

In DNA form, the CDR3 reads TGTGCCAGCAGCTTATTCATCACTAGCGGGACAGATACGCAGTATTTT. Residues: CASSLFITSGTDTQYF. This chain uses TRBV7-9 with TRBJ2-3, with 9 bases lining up with TRBD2. Germline V CDR1 and CDR2: SEHNR, FQNEAQ (reference sequence). This CDR3 spans 16 amino acids. V trimming: 2 bases; J trimming: 3 bases; junction bases outside the gene matches: 6.

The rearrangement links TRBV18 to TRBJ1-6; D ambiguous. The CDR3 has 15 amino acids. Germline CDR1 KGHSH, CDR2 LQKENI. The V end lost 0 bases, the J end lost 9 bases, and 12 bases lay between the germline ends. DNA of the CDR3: TGTGCCAGCTCACCACCGTCCCGGGTAGGTTCACCCCTCCACTTT. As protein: CASSPPSRVGSPLHF.

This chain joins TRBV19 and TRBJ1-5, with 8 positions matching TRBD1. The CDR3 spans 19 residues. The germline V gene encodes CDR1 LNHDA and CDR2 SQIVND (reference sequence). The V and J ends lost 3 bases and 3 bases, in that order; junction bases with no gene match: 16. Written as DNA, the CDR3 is TGTGCCAGTAGTATGTCGGGGTCTTGGACAGGGTTGGACAATCAGCCCCAGCATTTT. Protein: CASSMSGSWTGLDNQPQHF.

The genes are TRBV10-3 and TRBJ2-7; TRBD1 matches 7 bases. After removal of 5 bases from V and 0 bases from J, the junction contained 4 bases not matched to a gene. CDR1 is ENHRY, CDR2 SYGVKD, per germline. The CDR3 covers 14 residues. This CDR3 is CAISSDRISYEQYF. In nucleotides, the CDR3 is TGTGCCATCAGTTCGGACAGGATCTCCTACGAGCAGTACTTC.

The CDR3 spells CASSGQPTDTQYF. CDR3 DNA: TGTGCCAGCAGCGGACAGCCGACAGATACGCAGTATTTT. V usage is TRBV6-5 and J usage is TRBJ2-3; D is perhaps TRBD1 (6 bases). The germline CDR1 and CDR2 sequences are MNHEY and SVGAGI. The CDR3 is 13 amino acids. V was cut by 6 bases and J by 3 bases, with 10 bases left in between.

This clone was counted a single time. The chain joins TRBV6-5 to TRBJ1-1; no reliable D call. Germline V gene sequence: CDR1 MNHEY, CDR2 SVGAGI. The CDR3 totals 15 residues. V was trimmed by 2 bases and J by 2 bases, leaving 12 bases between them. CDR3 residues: CASSYRRGGNTEAFF. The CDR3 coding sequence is TGTGCCAGCAGTTACAGACGGGGAGGCAACACTGAAGCTTTCTTT.

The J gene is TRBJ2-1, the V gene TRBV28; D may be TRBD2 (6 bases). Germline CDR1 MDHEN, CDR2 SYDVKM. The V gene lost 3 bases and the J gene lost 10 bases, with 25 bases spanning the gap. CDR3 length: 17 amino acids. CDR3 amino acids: CASSFPPRTSLGLEQFF. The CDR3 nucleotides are TGTGCCAGCAGTTTCCCCCCCAGAACTAGCTTGGGTCTGGAGCAGTTCTTC.

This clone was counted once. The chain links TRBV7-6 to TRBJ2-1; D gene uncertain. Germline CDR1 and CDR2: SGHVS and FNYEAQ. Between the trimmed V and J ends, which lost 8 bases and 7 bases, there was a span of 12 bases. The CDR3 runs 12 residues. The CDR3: CASSFARNEQFF. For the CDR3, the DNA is TGTGCCAGCTCTTTCGCGAGAAATGAGCAGTTCTTC.

CDR3 nucleotides: TGTGCCAGCAGCTTGGGGGACCGGGACAGGGTCAATGAGCAGTTCTTC. This sequence encodes CASSLGDRDRVNEQFF. The chain couples TRBV5-4 to TRBJ2-1, with 9 bases identical to TRBD1. There are 16 residues in the CDR3. The J segment lost 6 bases and the V segment lost 0 bases, leaving 7 bases of the junction unmatched. Germline CDR1 and CDR2: SGHNT and YYREEE (reference sequence).

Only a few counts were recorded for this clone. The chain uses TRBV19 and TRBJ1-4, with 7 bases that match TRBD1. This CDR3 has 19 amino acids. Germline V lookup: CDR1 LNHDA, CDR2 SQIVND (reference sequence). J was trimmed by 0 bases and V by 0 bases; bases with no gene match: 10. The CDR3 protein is CASSIDAAGGGTTNEKLFF. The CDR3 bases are TGTGCCAGTAGTATAGATGCGGCAGGGGGAGGCACAACTAATGAAAAACTGTTTTTT.

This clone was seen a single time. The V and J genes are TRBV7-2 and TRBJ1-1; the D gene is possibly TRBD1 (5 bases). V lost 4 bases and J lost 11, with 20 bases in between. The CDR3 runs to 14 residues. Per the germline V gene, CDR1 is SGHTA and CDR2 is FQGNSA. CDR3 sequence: CASSSFETEKRAFF. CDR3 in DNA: TGTGCCAGCAGCTCATTCGAGACAGAGAAGAGGGCTTTCTTT.

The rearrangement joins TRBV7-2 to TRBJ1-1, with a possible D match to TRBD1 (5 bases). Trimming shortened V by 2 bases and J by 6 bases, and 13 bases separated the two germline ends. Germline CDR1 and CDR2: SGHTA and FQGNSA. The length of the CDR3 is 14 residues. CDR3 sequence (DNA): TGTGCCAGCAGCTTAACTCGCGGACAAGCTGAAGCTTTCTTT. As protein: CASSLTRGQAEAFF. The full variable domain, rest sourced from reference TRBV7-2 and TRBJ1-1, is GAGVSQSPSNKVTEKGKDVELRCDPISGHTALYWYRQSLGQGLEFLIYFQGNSAPDKSGLPSDRFSAERTGGSVSTLTIQRTQQEDSAVYLCASSLTRGQAEAFFGQGTRLTVV.

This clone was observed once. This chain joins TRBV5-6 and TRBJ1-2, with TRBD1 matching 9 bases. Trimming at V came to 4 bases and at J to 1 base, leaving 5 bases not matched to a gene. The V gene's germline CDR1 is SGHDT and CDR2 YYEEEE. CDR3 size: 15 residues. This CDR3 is CASSPPGQGNYGYTF. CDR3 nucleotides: TGTGCCAGCAGCCCACCGGGACAGGGTAACTATGGCTACACCTTC.

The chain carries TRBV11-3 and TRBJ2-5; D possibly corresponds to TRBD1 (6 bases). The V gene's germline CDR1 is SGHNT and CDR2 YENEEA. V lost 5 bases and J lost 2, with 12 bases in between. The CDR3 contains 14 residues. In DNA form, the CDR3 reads TGTGCCAGCAGCGGGGACATCGGACAAGAGACCCAGTACTTC. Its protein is CASSGDIGQETQYF.

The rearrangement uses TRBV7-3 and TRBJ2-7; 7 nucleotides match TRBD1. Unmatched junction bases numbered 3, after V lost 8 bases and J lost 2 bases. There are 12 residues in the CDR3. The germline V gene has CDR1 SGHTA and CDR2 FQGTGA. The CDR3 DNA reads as TGTGCCAGCGGGGACAGTCCCTACGAGCAGTACTTC. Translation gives CASGDSPYEQYF. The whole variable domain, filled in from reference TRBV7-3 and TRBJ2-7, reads GAGVSQTPSNKVTEKGKYVELRCDPISGHTALYWYRQSLGQGPEFLIYFQGTGAADDSGLPNDRFFAVRPEGSVSTLKIQRTERGDSAVYLCASGDSPYEQYFGPGTRLTVT.

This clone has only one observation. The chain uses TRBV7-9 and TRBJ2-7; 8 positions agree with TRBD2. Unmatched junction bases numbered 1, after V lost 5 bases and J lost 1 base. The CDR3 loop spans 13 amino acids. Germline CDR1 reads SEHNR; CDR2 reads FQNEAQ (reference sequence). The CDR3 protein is CASSRLASYEQYF. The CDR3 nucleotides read TGTGCCAGCAGCCGACTAGCGTCCTACGAGCAGTACTTC.

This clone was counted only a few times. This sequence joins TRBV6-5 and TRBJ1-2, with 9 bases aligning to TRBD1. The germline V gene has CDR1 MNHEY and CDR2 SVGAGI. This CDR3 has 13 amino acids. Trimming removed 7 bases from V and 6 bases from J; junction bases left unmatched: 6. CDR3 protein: CASNPGQGNGYTF. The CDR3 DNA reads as TGTGCCAGCAATCCGGGACAGGGTAATGGCTACACCTTC.

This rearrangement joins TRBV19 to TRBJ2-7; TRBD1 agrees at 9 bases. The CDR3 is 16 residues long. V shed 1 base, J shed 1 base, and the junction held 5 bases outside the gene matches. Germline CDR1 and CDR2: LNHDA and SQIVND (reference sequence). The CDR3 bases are TGTGCCAGTAGTATAGCTTGGACAGGGGCTTCCTACGAGCAGTACTTC. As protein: CASSIAWTGASYEQYF.